A selection of T cell receptor beta chains follows, all from one sample in a study of blood T cell repertoires in COVID-19. The protocol was immunoSEQ multiplex PCR, while the TCRdb copy is restricted to in-frame clones and leaves out a portion. This sample has 85,000 to 90,000 clones, with around 82% found just once. Sequencing used peripheral blood. The source of these receptors is a woman older than 75 with acute or convalescent COVID-19. Each CDR3 is given without its conserved first and last residue. The D gene is left open where the match is weak.

- | TRBV6-6 | ASSYSAGGGTIY
TRBD1 | TRBV6-2/TRBV6-3 | ASSYSMGQGAGNTIY
TRBD1 | TRBV7-9 | ASSLRQGAEQY
- | TRBV5-1 | ASRWGHRTTATNEKLF
TRBD2 | TRBV5-1 | ASSPRTSGTTGELF
TRBD2 | TRBV19 | ASSILLAGESDTQY
TRBD2 | TRBV4-2 | ASSQDTPGGTGELF
- | TRBV19 | ASSFLPTGYTDTQY
- | TRBV19 | ASKTTVSSNQPQH
- | TRBV5-1 | ASSLVQVTDTQY
- | TRBV19 | ASGGLRGEQY
TRBD1 | TRBV19 | ASRGVRTGDNPDSGANVLT
- | TRBV27 | ASSRDWGDTDTQY
- | TRBV6-5 | ASSYSEGSGANVLT
TRBD2 | TRBV11-2 | ASSLGLAFTDTQY
- | TRBV28 | ASSFTGIYEQY
TRBD1 | TRBV3-1/TRBV3-2 | ASRLGQGLGGYT
- | TRBV6-1 | ASSPTGEVAEAF
- | TRBV21-1 | ASSHHAVQGGQETQY
- | TRBV5-8 | ASSSFSSYNEQF
- | TRBV10-2 | ASSVEWSKEKLF
TRBD1 | TRBV3-1/TRBV3-2 | ASSQMTGLNQPQH
TRBD1 | TRBV5-1 | ASRAGQGGRTEAF
- | TRBV5-4 | ASSLTGGGEKLF
- | TRBV24-1 | ATSGGSSYNEQF
- | TRBV7-9 | ASSRAGSSNQPQH
- | TRBV12-3/TRBV12-4 | ASSLEGYGYT
- | TRBV19 | ASSHTGETQY
- | TRBV5-6 | ASSPTGPGKETQY
TRBD1 | TRBV6-5 | ASSWDRATEAF
- | TRBV12-3/TRBV12-4 | ASSRDRQETQY
TRBD1 | TRBV5-1 | ASSLVGTGDYEQY
TRBD1 | TRBV19 | ASSSPWDRERGIQY
- | TRBV5-4 | ASSLVGEGGYT
- | TRBV6-6 | ASSYLSGTDTQY
- | TRBV5-1 | ASSLAQLSSLNEQF
TRBD1 | TRBV6-5 | ASRRTGVGETQY
TRBD1 | TRBV5-1 | ASSFRQGDVYEKLF
TRBD1 | TRBV19 | ASRTGGSLNQPQH
TRBD1 | TRBV11-2 | ASSRPIGQGNSPLH
- | TRBV9 | ASSPGGATDTQY
TRBD2 | TRBV29-1 | SGTPGTSGMGEQF
- | TRBV2 | ASSEAGGSVRETQY
- | TRBV5-8 | ASPGTLHTVPLTDTQY
TRBD2 | TRBV11-1 | ASSLDILAGGEQF
TRBD2 | TRBV12-5 | ASGLSTSGGPTGELF
- | TRBV5-4 | ASSLMSGVGVPNEQF
- | TRBV9 | ASSVSGSGNQPQH
- | TRBV6-5 | ASSQTGADEQF
TRBD2 | TRBV3-1/TRBV3-2 | ASSLGTINHEQY
TRBD1 | TRBV3-1/TRBV3-2 | ASSPYGTGHYYEQY
- | TRBV7-8 | ASSLYRQGTYEQY
- | TRBV11-2 | ASSFGMRRGEQF
- | TRBV9 | ASSVLGDSTGELF
- | TRBV25-1 | ASSEGQAYNSPLH
TRBD1 | TRBV6-6 | ASTTWDRSYGYT